The 22 T cell receptor beta chains below all came from one sample that was sequenced in a study of blood T cells in healthy people across ages. Next came a second PCR, run for about 7 to 12 cycles, which used a sample-barcoded 5' primer along with a J-beta primer mix. TCRdb re-derived calls from the 5' RACE reads in MiXCR, one entry per CDR3 protein. The sample holds 1 million or so distinct CDR3 sequences; more than 35% are singletons and the top ten take over 15%. The material sequenced was blood. These TCRs come from a woman aged 60 to 75 in good health.

This chain uses TRBV14 with TRBJ2-6; perhaps TRBD2 as D (5 bases). Trimming pared 4 bases from V and 0 bases from J, leaving 13 bases between. CDR3 length: 17 amino acids. CDR1 is SGHDN and CDR2 is FVKESK in the germline V gene. The CDR3 region has the DNA TGTGCCAGCAGCCGTGGGTTGGCGGGCTCTGGGGCCAACGTCCTGACTTTC. Translated, it gives CASSRGLAGSGANVLTF.

This clonotype was observed a handful of times. The V call is TRBV20-1, the J call TRBJ2-3; the D is unclear. From germline, CDR1 is DFQATT and CDR2 SNEGSKA (reference sequence). The CDR3 contains 13 residues. Trimming left V 3 bases short and J 3 bases short, with 10 bases between. This chain's CDR3 is CSARSDTTDTQYF. The CDR3, as DNA: TGCAGTGCTAGGTCTGACACGACAGATACGCAGTATTTT.

The rearrangement joins TRBV6-2 or TRBV6-3 to TRBJ2-7, with unresolved D. Deletions cut 4 bases from V and 4 bases from J, with 17 bases between. This CDR3 comprises 15 residues. Germline CDR1 is MNHEY and CDR2 is SVGEGT. The CDR3 spells CASSFSSAAQYEQYF. Here the CDR3 DNA reads TGTGCCAGCAGTTTTAGTTCGGCAGCCCAGTACGAGCAGTACTTC.

The chain recombines TRBV13 with TRBJ1-2; tentatively, D is TRBD1 (6 bases). The germline gives CDR1 PRHDT, CDR2 FYEKMQ (reference sequence). This CDR3 spans 16 amino acids. Trimming took off 0 bases at V and 2 bases at J, with 13 bases between the two ends. CDR3 sequence: CASSLGSGTQNYGYTF. Here the CDR3 DNA reads TGTGCCAGCAGCTTAGGCTCTGGGACACAGAACTATGGCTACACCTTC.

V usage is TRBV20-1 and J usage is TRBJ2-4, with D maybe TRBD2 (6 bases). The tail of the sequence fits TRBJ2-7 better, so the J call may be wrong. The CDR3 is 11 amino acids. Germline loops: CDR1 DFQATT, CDR2 SNEGSKA (reference sequence). For the CDR3, the DNA is TGCAGTGCTAGGGGGAGGTCCGAGCAGTACTTC. Translating gives CSARGRSEQYF.

The chain links TRBV30 to TRBJ1-5, with D uncertain. The CDR3 is 14 residues long. V lost 3 bases and J 0 bases, leaving 9 bases between the germline ends. CDR1 is GTSNPN, CDR2 SVGIG, per germline (reference sequence). CDR3 bases: TGTGCCTGGAGGACAAGAGATAGCAATCAGCCCCAGCATTTT. Amino acid sequence: CAWRTRDSNQPQHF.

This clonotype was counted between two and nine times. J is TRBJ2-5 and V is TRBV6-6, with 7 bases fitting TRBD2. Looked up from germline, CDR1 is MNHNY and CDR2 is SVGAGI (reference sequence). The CDR3 covers 13 residues. Trimming at V came to 0 bases and at J to 9 bases, leaving 4 bases not matched to a gene. This chain's CDR3 is CASSYSLSGAQYF. The DNA for the CDR3 is TGTGCCAGCAGTTACTCGTTAAGCGGGGCCCAGTACTTC.

This clonotype was observed a handful of times. The chain links TRBV4-1 to TRBJ2-3; TRBD2 agrees at 7 bases. CDR1 MGHRA and CDR2 YSYEKL come from the germline V gene. The CDR3 is 19 residues long. J lost 2 bases, V lost 0 bases, and 14 bases had no gene match. The CDR3 DNA reads TGCGCCAGCAGCCAAGAACCAGCGGGAACGGTATCGTACACAGATACGCAGTATTTT. Translated, it gives CASSQEPAGTVSYTDTQYF.

V gene TRBV4-3 combines with J gene TRBJ2-4, with D perhaps TRBD2 (7 bases). The CDR3 covers 14 residues. V lost 4 bases to trimming and J lost 13 bases, with 20 bases between them. Germline loops: CDR1 LGHNA, CDR2 YSLEER. The CDR3, as DNA: TGCGCCAGCAGCCGAATAGGGGGGGGAGATGAGCAGTACTTC. This gives the protein CASSRIGGGDEQYF.

The CDR3 nucleotides read TGTGCCAGCACAGGGGGATGGACTAGCGGGGAGCACCGGGACCCCAACGAGCAGTACTTC. Translation: CASTGGWTSGEHRDPNEQYF. The chain links TRBV28 to TRBJ2-5; 12 bases match TRBD2. The J call may be incorrect, as the DNA end agrees better with TRBJ2-7. There are 20 residues in the CDR3. Germline CDR1 and CDR2: MDHEN and SYDVKM.

This clonotype has a handful of counts. The chain is built from TRBV6-4 and TRBJ2-7; D not resolved. CDR1 MRHNA and CDR2 SNTAGT come from the germline V gene. V lost 9 bases to trimming and J lost 3 bases, with 18 bases between them. This CDR3 spans 14 amino acids. The CDR3 bases are TGTGCCAGTTCCCCCCCCGGCTGGTTCTACGAGCAGTACTTC. Its translation: CASSPPGWFYEQYF.

The chain combines TRBV10-2 with TRBJ2-1; D is unclear. CDR3 length: 14 residues. Germline values: CDR1 WSHSY, CDR2 SAAADI. V lost 0 bases to trimming and J lost 5 bases, with 8 bases between them. CDR3 nucleotides: TGCGCCAGCAGTGAGTCAGGGTACAACAATGAGCAGTTCTTC. Translating gives CASSESGYNNEQFF.

The chain links TRBV10-3 to TRBJ2-7, with a tentative D call TRBD2 (5 bases). This CDR3 is 14 amino acids long. Germline lookup yields CDR1 ENHRY and CDR2 SYGVKD. Trimming removed 4 bases at V and 2 bases at J, with 12 bases between. The CDR3 sequence: CAISGGRVTYEQYF. CDR3 bases: TGTGCCATCAGTGGTGGGCGGGTAACCTACGAGCAGTACTTC.

V gene TRBV7-2 combines with J gene TRBJ2-3, with TRBD2 identical over 11 bases. The CDR3 has 19 amino acids. Germline-derived CDR1 and CDR2 are SGHTA and FQGNSA. After removal of 2 bases from V and 3 bases from J, the junction contained 13 bases not matched to a gene. DNA for the CDR3: TGTGCCAGCAGCTTATCCCCCGGGGTAGCGGGAGGGCCAACAGATACGCAGTATTTT. Its protein product is CASSLSPGVAGGPTDTQYF.

CDR3: CASSPLGTAAYEQYF. DNA for the CDR3: TGTGCCAGCTCACCCCTGGGGACAGCCGCCTACGAGCAGTACTTC. The chain recombines TRBV18 with TRBJ2-4, with 7 bases that match TRBD1. Matching the DNA end better, TRBJ2-7 makes the J call doubtful. Per the germline V gene, CDR1 is KGHSH and CDR2 is LQKENI. The CDR3 consists of 15 residues.

The sample holds a few counts of this clonotype. J is TRBJ2-1 and V is TRBV7-9; 9 bases match TRBD2. V shed 5 bases and J 8 bases; nucleotides not matched to a gene: 10. CDR1 SEHNR and CDR2 FQNEAQ come from the germline V gene (reference sequence). CDR3 length: 15 residues. The CDR3 DNA reads as TGTGCCAGCAGCGCATTTAGCGGGAGAAGCGATGAGCAGTTCTTC. The encoded protein is CASSAFSGRSDEQFF. The full variable domain, with the rest looked up from reference TRBV7-9 and TRBJ2-1, is DTGVSQNPRHKITKRGQNVTFRCDPISEHNRLYWYRQTLGQGPEFLTYFQNEAQLEKSRLLSDRFSAERPKGSFSTLEIQRTEQGDSAMYLCASSAFSGRSDEQFFGPGTRLTVL.

Only a few counts were recorded for this clonotype. The genes are TRBV12-5 and TRBJ1-5, with D perhaps matching TRBD1 (6 bases). Germline V lookup: CDR1 LGHNT, CDR2 FRNRAP. CDR3 length: 16 residues. Trimming took 1 base from V and 5 from J, leaving 15 bases between them. The CDR3 protein is CASGLAGPGVDQPQHF. CDR3 nucleotides: TGTGCTAGTGGTTTGGCGGGACCAGGGGTCGATCAGCCCCAGCATTTT.

This clonotype came up a few times. The chain recombines TRBV6-4 with TRBJ2-1; 7 nucleotides match TRBD1. CDR1 MRHNA and CDR2 SNTAGT come from the germline V gene. V was pared by 4 bases and J by 7 bases, with 10 bases of the junction left unmatched. The length of the CDR3 is 15 residues. The chain's CDR3 is CASSASWDRTNEQFF. CDR3 coding DNA: TGTGCCAGCAGTGCTTCTTGGGACAGAACAAATGAGCAGTTCTTC.

The chain uses TRBV29-1 and TRBJ2-7, with a possible D match to TRBD2 (5 bases). V shed 6 bases and J shed 2 bases, with 8 bases lying between them. Germline loops: CDR1 SQVTM, CDR2 ANQGSEA. This CDR3 comprises 11 residues. The CDR3 bases are TGCAGCGTGAGGGAAACCTACGAGCAGTACTTC. It translates to CSVRETYEQYF.

This clonotype was counted at least ten times. This sequence joins TRBV9 and TRBJ2-6; the D gene could be TRBD1 or TRBD2 (5 bases each). V lost 0 bases, J lost 2 bases, and 12 bases lay in between. The germline CDR1 and CDR2 sequences are SGDLS and YYNGEE. CDR3 length equals 17 residues. The CDR3 nucleotides are TGTGCCAGCAGCGTAGGGTCGCCGGGGCCTGGGGCCAACGTCCTGACTTTC. Protein sequence: CASSVGSPGPGANVLTF.

At least ten counts were recorded for this clonotype. The DNA of the CDR3 is TGTGCCAGCAGTACCCGAGCGGGAGGGTCCTACAATGAGCAGTTCTTC. The encoded protein is CASSTRAGGSYNEQFF. This sequence joins TRBV27 and TRBJ2-1, with TRBD2 matching 10 bases. With V trimmed by 5 bases and J by 1 base, 5 bases remained unmatched. The germline V gene encodes CDR1 MNHEY and CDR2 SMNVEV (reference sequence). The CDR3 spans 16 residues.

V gene TRBV6-5 combines with J gene TRBJ2-5; 8 positions agree with TRBD2. Trimming cost V 2 bases and J 4 bases; bases outside gene matches: 6. CDR3 length: 15 residues. Germline V gene sequence: CDR1 MNHEY, CDR2 SVGAGI. The CDR3 DNA sequence: TGTGCCAGCAGTTACGACGGGAGGGTGTTAGAGACCCAGTACTTC. Its protein product is CASSYDGRVLETQYF.